These T cell receptor beta chains were read from a single sample in a study of blood T cell repertoires in COVID-19. Sequencing was performed with immunoSEQ multiplex PCR; in TCRdb, only in-frame clones are kept and a portion is missing. The sample lists more than 350,000 clones, approximately 88% seen once, with approximately 3% in the top ten. The specimen sequenced was peripheral blood. The receptor set was obtained from a woman aged 25 to 45 with COVID-19, enrolled during active disease. CDR3s include the opening cysteine and the closing phenylalanine or tryptophan. Fields, in order: CDR3 protein, CDR3 DNA, clone size, V gene, D gene, CDR3 length, J gene. A D gene is named only where the DNA matches it firmly. Clone size is not always given. Where it is, it says once, few, many or a class for expanded clones.

CASSFGGLAGGETQYF,TGTGCCAGCAGCTTTGGGGGACTAGCGGGAGGGGAGACCCAGTACTTC,-,TRBV7-6,TRBD2,16,TRBJ2-5
CASSLDAGAYNSPLHF,TGTGCCAGCAGCTTAGACGCGGGAGCTTATAATTCACCCCTCCACTTT,-,TRBV7-2,-,16,TRBJ1-6
CASSQDGADLYSNQPQHF,TGCGCCAGCAGCCAAGATGGGGCAGACCTTTATAGCAATCAGCCCCAGCATTTT,-,TRBV4-3,-,18,TRBJ1-5
CASSQSHYPYNEQFF,TGTGCCAGCAGCCAGAGCCACTACCCCTACAATGAGCAGTTCTTC,-,TRBV7-9,-,15,TRBJ2-1
CASSEFERELSTDTQYF,TGTGCCAGCAGTGAATTTGAAAGGGAGCTCAGCACAGATACGCAGTATTTT,-,TRBV25-1,-,17,TRBJ2-3
CASSSRTVYNEQFF,TGTGCCAGCAGCTCCAGGACTGTCTACAATGAGCAGTTCTTC,few,TRBV7-8,-,14,TRBJ2-1
CASSPTPVETQYF,TGTGCCAGCTCACCCACTCCTGTCGAGACCCAGTACTTC,-,TRBV18,-,13,TRBJ2-5
CASSLDTGTDREPQHF,TGTGCCAGCAGCTTGGACACCGGGACAGACCGTGAGCCCCAGCATTTT,few,TRBV5-4,TRBD1,16,TRBJ1-5
CASSPAARLSTDTQYF,TGTGCCAGCTCACCGGCGGCAAGACTTAGCACAGATACGCAGTATTTT,few,TRBV18,-,16,TRBJ2-3
CASSPTLGTGNTEAFF,TGTGCCAGCAGCCCGACCCTTGGGACAGGGAACACTGAAGCTTTCTTT,-,TRBV11-1,TRBD1,16,TRBJ1-1
CASSSVGLLASRTGELFF,TGTGCCAGCAGCTCCGTCGGACTACTAGCGTCACGCACCGGGGAGCTGTTTTTT,-,TRBV7-8,TRBD2,18,TRBJ2-2
CASSFVAGKISGYTF,TGTGCCAGCAGTTTCGTAGCAGGGAAGATCTCTGGCTACACCTTC,-,TRBV27,-,15,TRBJ1-2
CASTGQTNQETQYF,TGCGCCAGCACGGGACAGACCAACCAAGAGACCCAGTACTTC,-,TRBV5-1,TRBD1,14,TRBJ2-5
CATSEPGRSHGYTF,TGTGCCACCAGTGAGCCGGGGAGGTCACATGGCTACACCTTC,-,TRBV24-1,-,14,TRBJ1-2
CASSEVGAAYGYTF,TGTGCCAGCAGTGAAGTGGGGGCGGCCTATGGCTACACCTTC,-,TRBV6-1,-,14,TRBJ1-2
CASSYSTGNTEAFF,TGTGCCAGCAGTTACTCCACCGGGAACACTGAAGCTTTCTTT,-,TRBV6-6,-,14,TRBJ1-1
CASSLEGQGSSYNSPLHF,TGCGCCAGCAGCTTGGAGGGGCAGGGGAGCTCCTATAATTCACCCCTCCACTTT,once,TRBV5-1,-,18,TRBJ1-6
CASKTTLLGEQFF,TGTGCCAGCAAAACTACCCTACTGGGTGAGCAGTTCTTC,-,TRBV11-3,-,13,TRBJ2-1
CSASYGSYNSPLHF,TGCAGTGCTAGTTACGGCTCCTATAATTCACCCCTCCACTTT,-,TRBV20-1,-,14,TRBJ1-6
CASGRGLAGGRGTGELFF,TGTGCCAGCGGACGGGGACTAGCGGGGGGGCGAGGCACCGGGGAGCTGTTTTTT,-,TRBV4-2,TRBD2,18,TRBJ2-2
CASRLRITDTQYF,TGTGCCAGCAGGCTCAGAATCACAGATACGCAGTATTTT,-,TRBV7-9,-,13,TRBJ2-3
CASSGGQGANTEAFF,TGTGCCAGCAGTGGGGGACAGGGGGCAAACACTGAAGCTTTCTTT,-,TRBV2,TRBD1,15,TRBJ1-1
CASSPSGGGGYTF,TGTGCCAGCAGTCCCTCAGGGGGTGGAGGCTACACCTTC,-,TRBV27,TRBD1,13,TRBJ1-2
CSVDKRGNGYTF,TGCAGCGTTGATAAGAGGGGGAACGGCTACACCTTC,once,TRBV29-1,-,12,TRBJ1-2
CASGRDSYEQYF,TGTGCCAGCGGACGGGACAGTTACGAGCAGTACTTC,-,TRBV2,TRBD1,12,TRBJ2-7
CASSFGQGAQEQFF,TGTGCCAGCAGCTTCGGACAGGGGGCCCAGGAGCAGTTCTTC,-,TRBV7-9,TRBD1,14,TRBJ2-1
CASRTGNNEQFF,TGTGCCAGCAGAACGGGAAACAATGAGCAGTTCTTC,-,TRBV12-3/TRBV12-4,-,12,TRBJ2-1
CASSRQGNYGYTF,TGTGCCAGCAGCCGACAGGGTAACTATGGCTACACCTTC,-,TRBV6-5,TRBD1,13,TRBJ1-2
CASSLNSYYGYTF,TGTGCCAGCAGCTTAAACAGTTACTATGGCTACACCTTC,-,TRBV7-6,-,13,TRBJ1-2
CASSLDREGRFF,TGTGCCAGCAGCTTAGACAGGGAAGGTCGGTTCTTC,-,TRBV7-2,-,12,TRBJ2-1
CASSLSSGAGRYNEQFF,TGTGCCAGCAGTTTATCGTCGGGTGCGGGCCGTTACAATGAGCAGTTCTTC,-,TRBV27,-,17,TRBJ2-1
CASSRGQGREWQYF,TGTGCCAGCAGCCGAGGACAGGGGAGGGAGTGGCAGTACTTC,-,TRBV7-9,TRBD1,14,TRBJ2-7
CASSLGGGGQIYEQYF,TGTGCCAGCAGCTTAGGCGGGGGGGGACAGATCTACGAGCAGTACTTC,-,TRBV7-2,TRBD2,16,TRBJ2-7